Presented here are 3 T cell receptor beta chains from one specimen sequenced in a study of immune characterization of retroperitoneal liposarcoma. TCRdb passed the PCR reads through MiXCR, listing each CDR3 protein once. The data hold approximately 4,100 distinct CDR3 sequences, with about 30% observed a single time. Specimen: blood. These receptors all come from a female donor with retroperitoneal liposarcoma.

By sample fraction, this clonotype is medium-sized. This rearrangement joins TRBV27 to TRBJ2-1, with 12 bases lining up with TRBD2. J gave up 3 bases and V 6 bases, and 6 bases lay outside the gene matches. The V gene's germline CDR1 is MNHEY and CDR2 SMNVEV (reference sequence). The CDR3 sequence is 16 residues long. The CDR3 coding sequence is TGTGCCAGCAGAACCCAGGGACTAGCGGGCTACAATGAGCAGTTCTTC. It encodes CASRTQGLAGYNEQFF.

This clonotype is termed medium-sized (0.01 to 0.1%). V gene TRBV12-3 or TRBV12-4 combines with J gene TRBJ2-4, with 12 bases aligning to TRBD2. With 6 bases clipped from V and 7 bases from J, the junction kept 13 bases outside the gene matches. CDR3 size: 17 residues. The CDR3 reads CASSPPSGREFWNIQYF. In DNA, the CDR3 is TGTGCCAGCAGCCCACCTAGCGGGAGGGAATTCTGGAACATTCAGTACTTC.

The CDR3 protein is CASSMSGRAYEQFF. The CDR3 DNA follows: TGTGCCAGCAGCATGAGCGGGAGAGCCTACGAGCAGTTCTTC. The chain is built from TRBV12-3 or TRBV12-4 and TRBJ2-1; 8 bases agree with TRBD2. Trimming at V came to 6 bases and at J to 10 bases, leaving 11 bases not matched to a gene. The CDR3 loop spans 14 amino acids.